This passage covers 21 T cell receptor delta chains from one sample sequenced in a study of gamma-delta T cells after stem cell transplantation. TCRdb reprocessed the RT-PCR reads using CATT. The sample holds 15,000 to 17,000 delta-chain clones, approximately 8.5% seen once. Sequencing was carried out using gamma-delta T cells. These receptors all stem from a human donor. It is not recorded whose cells these are; they may come from a transplant donor.

Remarks on this clone: A far larger clone is off by one base, so a read error is likely. Within the sample, other DNA sequences also encode this same CDR3. V usage is TRDV3 and J usage is TRDJ1, with 8 bases identical to TRDD3. The CDR3 consists of 21 residues. V shed 0 bases, J shed 2 bases, and the junction held 26 bases outside the gene matches. Germline CDR1 reads TVYSNPD; CDR2 reads GDNSRS (reference sequence). The CDR3 is CAFSQLGRFWGYPLWTDKLIF. The CDR3 nucleotides read TGTGCCTTTAGTCAGCTGGGAAGATTTTGGGGATACCCTTTGTGGACCGATAAACTCATCTTT. The entire variable domain, with the rest obtained from reference TRDV3 and TRDJ1, is as follows: CDKVTQSSPDQTVASGSEVVLLCTYDTVYSNPDLFWYRIRPDYSFQFVFYGDNSRSEGADFTQGRFSVKHILTQKAFHLVISPVRTEDSATYYCAFSQLGRFWGYPLWTDKLIFGKGTRVTVEP.

This clone was seen a few times. The TCRdb record carries a much larger clone's protein, which differs from this DNA's translation at residue 15; a read error is the likely cause, and the protein listed here is the DNA translation. This chain connects TRDV2 to TRDJ1; 10 bases line up with TRDD3. This CDR3 has 19 residues. Germline lookup yields CDR1 GEAIGNYY and CDR2 EKD. CDR3 protein: CACDPTTHTGGSYTVKLIF. In nucleotides, the CDR3 is TGTGCCTGTGACCCTACTACCCACACTGGGGGATCGTACACCGTTAAACTCATCTTT.

This clone was found a few times. TCRdb's listed protein matches a much larger clone and diverges from this DNA's translation at residue 4, likely through a read error; the protein shown comes from the DNA. The chain combines TRDV2 with TRDJ1; 12 nucleotides agree with TRDD3. Trimming cost V 4 bases and J 3 bases; bases outside gene matches: 14. Germline CDR1 and CDR2: GEAIGNYY and EKD. This CDR3 contains 18 residues. The CDR3: CACEMLSGGYAGADKLIF. The DNA of the CDR3 is TGTGCCTGTGAGATGCTATCTGGGGGATACGCGGGGGCCGATAAACTCATCTTT.

Note on this clone: TCRdb's entry gives the protein of a much larger clone, which mismatches this DNA's translation at residue 3, likely from a read error; the protein reported here is translated from the DNA. The chain has TRDV2 and TRDJ1, with 13 bases aligning to TRDD3. Germline V gene lookup returns CDR1 GEAIGNYY and CDR2 EKD. CDR3 length equals 17 residues. The CDR3 DNA reads as TGTGCCAGTGACACCTTACTGGGGGATACGCAAACCGATAAACTCATCTTT. This encodes CASDTLLGDTQTDKLIF.

This clone was counted only a few times. This probably arose from a read error, given a far larger clone one base away. The same CDR3 arises from other DNA sequences in this sample as well. V and J are TRDV2 and TRDJ1, with 7 bases that match TRDD3. Germline V gives CDR1 GEAIGNYY, CDR2 EKD. The CDR3 covers 20 residues. This CDR3 is CACDTLPSRAGGSYTDKLIF. The CDR3 region has the DNA TGTGCCTGTGACACTCTACCTTCTAGGGCTGGGGGCTCGTACACCGACAAACTCATCTTT.

A note on this clone: With only one base between it and a far larger clone, this is likely a read error. The sample holds other DNA sequences that translate to the same CDR3. The chain couples TRDV2 to TRDJ3; 8 bases are shared with TRDD3. The CDR3 contains 20 residues. Germline CDR1 reads GEAIGNYY; CDR2 reads EKD. CDR3 sequence: CACDLPTGGPTSWDTRQMFF. The CDR3 DNA reads as TGTGCCTGTGACTTACCTACTGGGGGGCCCACCTCCTGGGACACCCGGCAGATGTTTTTC.

This clone was seen only a few times. TCRdb's listed protein matches a much larger clone and diverges from this DNA's translation at residues 5 and 9, likely through a read error; the protein shown comes from the DNA. Within the sample, other DNA sequences also encode this same CDR3. V usage is TRDV2 and J usage is TRDJ1; the match to TRDD3 covers 9 bases. Germline CDR1 and CDR2: GEAIGNYY and EKD. Trimming cost V 3 bases and J 0 bases; bases outside gene matches: 13. The CDR3 is 18 residues long. The CDR3 loop reads CACDSLGDPLTYTDKLIF. CDR3 DNA: TGTGCCTGTGACTCTCTGGGGGATCCCCTAACGTACACCGATAAACTCATCTTT.

This clone was counted between two and nine times. TCRdb attributes to this sequence the protein of a much larger clone, which differs from the DNA translation at residue 9; a read error is likely, and the protein displayed is translated from the DNA. The V and J genes are TRDV2 and TRDJ1; the D gene is possibly TRDD3 (6 bases). There are 16 residues in the CDR3. CDR1 is GEAIGNYY, CDR2 EKD, per germline. Trimming removed 0 bases from V and 4 bases from J, with 17 bases in between. CDR3 protein: CACDTVGDRMGDKLIF. DNA of the CDR3: TGTGCCTGTGACACCGTAGGGGATCGTATGGGCGATAAACTCATCTTT.

Concerning this clone: This sequence is one base from a far larger clone and is likely a read error. Distinct nucleotide sequences in the sample also encode this CDR3. The CDR3 region has the DNA TGTGCCTGTGACACCGTACCTCCTACCTCTGGGGGATACGATTACACCGATAAACTCATCTTC. Encoded protein: CACDTVPPTSGGYDYTDKLIF. J is TRDJ1 and V is TRDV2; 12 bases are shared with TRDD3. Germline V gives CDR1 GEAIGNYY, CDR2 EKD. The CDR3 consists of 21 residues.

In this sample, this clone turned up a few times. The rearrangement links TRDV2 to TRDJ1; the match to TRDD3 covers 7 bases. The V segment lost 0 bases and the J segment 1 base; nucleotides outside the gene matches: 19. Per the germline V gene, CDR1 is GEAIGNYY and CDR2 is EKD. The CDR3 has 20 amino acids. CDR3 in DNA: TGTGCCTGTGACACCGTTGTCACTGGGGTATACTACGGTGTCACCGATAAACTCATCTTT. Its translation: CACDTVVTGVYYGVTDKLIF.

At least ten counts were recorded for this clone. This rearrangement joins TRDV2 to TRDJ1, with D tentatively TRDD3 (5 bases). CDR1 GEAIGNYY and CDR2 EKD come from the germline V gene. This CDR3 region has 15 residues. With 0 bases removed from V and 7 bases from J, the gap between germline ends came to 17 bases. This CDR3 reads CACDTVEGLSGKLIF. The CDR3 DNA reads as TGTGCCTGTGACACCGTGGAGGGATTAAGCGGTAAACTCATCTTT.

This clone was seen at least ten times. This DNA's translation and the protein TCRdb lists, from a much larger clone, do not match at residue 7, likely due to a read error; the protein shown is translated from the DNA. The CDR3, as DNA: TGTGCCTGTGACACCGTCCGGGCCCGGAAGGACACCGATAAACTCATCTTT. It is translated as CACDTVRARKDTDKLIF. The gene calls are TRDV2 and TRDJ1; D is uncertain. The germline V gene encodes CDR1 GEAIGNYY and CDR2 EKD. This CDR3 region has 17 residues. Trimming took off 0 bases at V and 0 bases at J, with 16 bases between the two ends.

Notes on this clone: Only one base separates this from a far larger clonotype, so it likely reflects a read error. Other DNA sequences in this specimen translate into the identical CDR3. The chain carries TRDV2 and TRDJ1; 12 bases map to TRDD3. J lost 2 bases, V lost 7 bases, and 19 bases had no gene match. This CDR3 comprises 19 residues. Germline CDR1 reads GEAIGNYY; CDR2 reads EKD. The CDR3 loop reads CACDPLLGDTVRQTDKLIF. In DNA, the CDR3 is TGTGCCTGCGACCCTCTACTGGGGGATACCGTCCGCCAGACCGATAAACTCATCTTT.

Details on this clone: This is likely an artifact of a read error, given a far larger clone one base away. This same CDR3 is encoded by further DNA sequences in the sample. The rearrangement links TRDV2 to TRDJ1, with 12 bases fitting TRDD3. CDR3 length: 16 amino acids. Germline V lookup: CDR1 GEAIGNYY, CDR2 EKD. Trimming cost V 3 bases and J 7 bases; bases outside gene matches: 11. The chain's CDR3 is CACDPVLGDTSAKLIF. CDR3 in DNA: TGTGCCTGTGACCCCGTGCTGGGGGATACGTCTGCTAAACTCATCTTT.

This chain links TRDV2 with TRDJ1; D possibly uses TRDD2 or TRDD3 (5 bases each). Trimming pared 1 base from V and 0 bases from J, leaving 26 bases between. The CDR3 totals 20 residues. Per the germline V gene, CDR1 is GEAIGNYY and CDR2 is EKD. DNA for the CDR3: TGTGCCTGTGACACTAGAAGGGTGGATAGCAGCCTTCTGGACACCGATAAACTCATCTTT. Translating it yields CACDTRRVDSSLLDTDKLIF.

This clone was counted a few times. A read error may produce the germline difference seen at one junction end. Other DNA sequences from this sample encode an identical CDR3 as well. V usage is TRDV2 and J usage is TRDJ1; 12 nucleotides line up with TRDD3. The CDR3 contains 19 residues. From germline, CDR1 is GEAIGNYY and CDR2 EKD. The CDR3 loop reads CACDPLLGDTQKYTDNLIF. The DNA for the CDR3 is TGTGCCTGTGACCCACTCCTGGGGGATACGCAAAAGTACACCGATAACCTCATCTTT.

This clone has a count of ten or more. The TCRdb protein, from a much larger clone, departs from this DNA's translation at residue 14, likely by read error; the protein shown derives from the DNA. V is TRDV2 and J is TRDJ1; 10 bases align to TRDD3. Trimming at V came to 3 bases and at J to 3 bases, leaving 18 bases not matched to a gene. Germline-derived CDR1 and CDR2 are GEAIGNYY and EKD. This CDR3 contains 19 residues. The CDR3: CACDPTTHTGGSYADKLIF. The CDR3 coding sequence is TGTGCCTGTGACCCTACTACCCACACTGGGGGATCGTACGCCGATAAACTCATCTTT.

This clone has just one count. The chain recombines TRDV3 with TRDJ1, with no clear D. CDR1 is TVYSNPD, CDR2 GDNSRS, per germline (reference sequence). This CDR3 spans 15 amino acids. V was cut by 2 bases and J by 10 bases, with 26 bases left in between. The CDR3 nucleotides are TGTGCCTTTTACACCGTTGTTGATAACAACTATACACTCATCTTT. It yields the protein CAFYTVVDNNYTLIF.

This clone was picked up many times. The sample contains more than one DNA sequence encoding this CDR3. The V call is TRDV2, the J call TRDJ1, with 13 bases matching TRDD3. The germline V gene has CDR1 GEAIGNYY and CDR2 EKD. This CDR3 comprises 22 residues. V trimming: 1 base; J trimming: 4 bases; junction bases outside the gene matches: 23. The CDR3 loop reads CACDTVRTSSTLGDTRIDKLIF. In DNA, the CDR3 is TGTGCCTGTGACACAGTTCGTACTTCTTCTACACTGGGGGATACGAGGATCGATAAACTCATCTTT.

Points on this clone: The germline gene is not matched at one end of the junction; a read error may be the cause. The rearrangement links TRDV2 to TRDJ1; D gene uncertain. CDR1 is GEAIGNYY and CDR2 is EKD in the germline V gene. The CDR3 runs 21 residues. The CDR3 reads CACDTVPPPSYYYDYTAKLIF. The CDR3 DNA reads as TGTGCCTGTGACACCGTCCCTCCTCCCTCTTATTACTACGACTACACCGCTAAACTCATCTTT.

This clone was counted only a few times. A far more abundant clone sits one base away, making this likely a read error. The same CDR3 can be traced to other DNA sequences in this sample. This sequence joins TRDV2 and TRDJ3, with D tentatively TRDD3 (5 bases). CDR3 length: 16 residues. From germline, CDR1 is GEAIGNYY and CDR2 EKD. The CDR3 DNA is TGTGCCTGTGACACCATGAGCTCCTGGGACACTCGACAGATGTTTTTC. It yields the protein CACDTMSSWDTRQMFF.